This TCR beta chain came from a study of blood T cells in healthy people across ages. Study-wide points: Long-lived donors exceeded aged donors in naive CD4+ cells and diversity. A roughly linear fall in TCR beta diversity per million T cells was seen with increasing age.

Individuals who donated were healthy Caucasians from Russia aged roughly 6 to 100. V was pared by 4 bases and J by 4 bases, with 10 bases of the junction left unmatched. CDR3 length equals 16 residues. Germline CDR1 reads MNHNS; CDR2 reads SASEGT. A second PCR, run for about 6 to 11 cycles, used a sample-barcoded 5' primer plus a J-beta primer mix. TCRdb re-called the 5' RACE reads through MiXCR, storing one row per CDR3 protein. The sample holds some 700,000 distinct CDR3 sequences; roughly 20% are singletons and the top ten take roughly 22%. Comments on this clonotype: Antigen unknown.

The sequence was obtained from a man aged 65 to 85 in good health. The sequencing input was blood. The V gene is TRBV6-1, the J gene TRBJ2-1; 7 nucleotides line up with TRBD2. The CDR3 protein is CASSVAASGPYNEQFF. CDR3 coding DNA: TGTGCCAGCAGTGTAGCGGCTAGCGGACCATACAATGAGCAGTTCTTC.